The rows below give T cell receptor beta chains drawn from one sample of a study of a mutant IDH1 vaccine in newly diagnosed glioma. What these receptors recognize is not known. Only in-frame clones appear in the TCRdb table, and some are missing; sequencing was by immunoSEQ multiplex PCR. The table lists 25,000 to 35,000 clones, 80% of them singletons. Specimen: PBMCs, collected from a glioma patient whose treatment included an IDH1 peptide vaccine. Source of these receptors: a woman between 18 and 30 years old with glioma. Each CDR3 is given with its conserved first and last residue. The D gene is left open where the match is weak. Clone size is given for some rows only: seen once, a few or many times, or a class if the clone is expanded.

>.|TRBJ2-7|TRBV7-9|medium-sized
TGTGCCAGCAGCTTGTCCCCAGGACAGTCCTACGAGCAGTACTTC
CASSLSPGQSYEQYF
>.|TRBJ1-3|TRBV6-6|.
TGTGCCAGCAGTTACTCGCAGGGAGTCTCTGGAAACACCATATATTTT
CASSYSQGVSGNTIYF
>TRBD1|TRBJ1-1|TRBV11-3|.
TGTGCCAGCAGCCCCGAGGGACAGGGCCTCACTGAAGCTTTCTTT
CASSPEGQGLTEAFF
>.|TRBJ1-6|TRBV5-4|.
TGTGCCAGCAGCACCATACAGAATTATAATTCACCCCTCCACTTT
CASSTIQNYNSPLHF
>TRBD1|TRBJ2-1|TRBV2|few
TGTGCCAGCAGTGTAAGGACAGGGGGCGACAATGAGCAGTTCTTC
CASSVRTGGDNEQFF
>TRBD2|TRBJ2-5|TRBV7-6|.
TGTGCCAGCAGCCCGGTTCTAGCGGGGGGGCTTGAGACCCAGTACTTC
CASSPVLAGGLETQYF
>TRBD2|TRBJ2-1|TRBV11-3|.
TGTGCCAGCAGCTTAATCCTAGCGGGGGGTAATGAGCAGTTCTTC
CASSLILAGGNEQFF
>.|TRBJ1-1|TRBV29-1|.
TGCAGCGTTGATACAGGAATGAACACTGAAGCTTTCTTT
CSVDTGMNTEAFF
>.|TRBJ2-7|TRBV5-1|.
TGCGCCAGCTCGAACGGCGGGTCCACCTACGAGCAGTACTTC
CASSNGGSTYEQYF
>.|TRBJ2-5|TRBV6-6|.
TGTGCCAGCAGTTACCCGACCCAACAAGAGACCCAGTACTTC
CASSYPTQQETQYF
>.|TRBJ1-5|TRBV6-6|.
TGTGCCAGCAGCCTTACCTTGACGGTAGGCGGACAGCCCCAGCATTTT
CASSLTLTVGGQPQHF
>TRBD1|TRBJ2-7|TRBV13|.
TGTGCCAGCAGCCAAGGACAGGCCCTCTCCTACGAGCAGTACTTC
CASSQGQALSYEQYF
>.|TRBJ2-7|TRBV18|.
TGTGCCAGCTCACCAAGCGCGTACTACGAGCAGTACTTC
CASSPSAYYEQYF
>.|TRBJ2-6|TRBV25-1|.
TGTGCCAGCAGTGAATACAGGGGACTCAGCTCTGGGGCCAACGTCCTGACTTTC
CASSEYRGLSSGANVLTF
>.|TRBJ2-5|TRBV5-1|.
TGCGCCAGCAGCTTCCTTGGGGCGATAGGGGAGACCCAGTACTTC
CASSFLGAIGETQYF
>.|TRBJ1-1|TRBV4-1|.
TGCGCCAGCAGCCAAGGACAGCAATTGAACACTGAAGCTTTCTTT
CASSQGQQLNTEAFF
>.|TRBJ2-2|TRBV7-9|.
TGTGCCAGCAGCACAAGGCGTTCCGGGGAGCTGTTTTTT
CASSTRRSGELFF
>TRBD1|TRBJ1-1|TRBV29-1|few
TGCAGCGTTGGACATCCAGGGGGGGAAGCTTTCTTT
CSVGHPGGEAFF
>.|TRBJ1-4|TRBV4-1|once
TGCGCCAGCAGCCAATCCAAGGAAGGCGAGACACCAACTAATGAAAAACTGTTTTTT
CASSQSKEGETPTNEKLFF
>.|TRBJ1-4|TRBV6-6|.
TGTGCCAGCAAAACGAGGCCCCTGGGGGAAAAACTGTTTTTT
CASKTRPLGEKLFF
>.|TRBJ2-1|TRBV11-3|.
TGTGCCAGCAGCATTCGGTCGGGTGAGCAGTTCTTC
CASSIRSGEQFF
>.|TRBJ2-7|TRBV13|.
TGTGCCAGCAGCTTTTCAAAGACCTACGAGCAGTACTTC
CASSFSKTYEQYF
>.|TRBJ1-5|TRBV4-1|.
TGCGCCAGCAGCCCCGGGGGCAATCAGCCCCAGCATTTT
CASSPGGNQPQHF
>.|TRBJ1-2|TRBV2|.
TGTGCCAGCAGCCCGAGGGGGGCGAACTATGGCTACACCTTC
CASSPRGANYGYTF
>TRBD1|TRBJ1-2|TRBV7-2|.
TGTGCCAGCAGCTTAGCGCTCTGGGGACAGGGAGTATATGGCTACACCTTC
CASSLALWGQGVYGYTF
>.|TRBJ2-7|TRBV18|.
TGTGCCAGCTCACCTCAGGCAGGATCCTACGAGCAGTACTTC
CASSPQAGSYEQYF
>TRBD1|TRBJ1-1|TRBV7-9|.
TGTGCCGGACAGGGGGCAGTGAACACTGAAGCTTTCTTT
CAGQGAVNTEAFF
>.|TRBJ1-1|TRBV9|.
TGTGCCAGCAGCGTAGAAGACACTGAAGCTTTCTTT
CASSVEDTEAFF
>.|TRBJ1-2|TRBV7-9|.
TGTGCCAGCAGCTTAGGATCTCCGGCCCATGGCTACACCTTC
CASSLGSPAHGYTF
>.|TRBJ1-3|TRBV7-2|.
TGTGCCAGCAGCCTGGACAGAGTCTCTGGAAACACCATATATTTT
CASSLDRVSGNTIYF
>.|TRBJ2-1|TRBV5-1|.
TGCGCCAGCGGGTCTGGCCGGTCAATAGCAAATGAGCAGTTCTTC
CASGSGRSIANEQFF
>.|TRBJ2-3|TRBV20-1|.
TGCAGCGATACAGTTTATACGCAGTATTTT
CSDTVYTQYF
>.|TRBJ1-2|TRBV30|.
TGTGCCTCAGACCGGGGACTCAACTATGGCTACACCTTC
CASDRGLNYGYTF
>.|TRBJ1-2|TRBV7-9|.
TGTGCCAGCAGCTTACCGGGACCCTATGGCTACACCTTC
CASSLPGPYGYTF
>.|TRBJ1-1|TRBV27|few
TGTGCCAGCAGTTTGAACAGGGACTCTGAAGCTTTCTTT
CASSLNRDSEAFF
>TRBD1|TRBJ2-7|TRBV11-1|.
TGTGCCAGCAGCAGTCCTAACAGGGGATTCAACGAGCAGTACTTC
CASSSPNRGFNEQYF
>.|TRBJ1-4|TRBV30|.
TGTGCCTGGAGTGGAGGGGTAGGGGGATATAATGAAAAACTGTTTTTT
CAWSGGVGGYNEKLFF
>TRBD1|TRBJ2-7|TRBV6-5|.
TGTGCCAGCAGTGAAGGGGGCCGCGAGCAGTACTTC
CASSEGGREQYF
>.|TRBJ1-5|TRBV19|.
TGTGCCAGTAGTTATAGCAATCAGCCCCAGCATTTT
CASSYSNQPQHF
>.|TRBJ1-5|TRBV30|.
TGTGCCTGCCAGGGGACGGGCTATCAGCCCCAGCATTTT
CACQGTGYQPQHF